The source of this T cell receptor (beta chain) is a study of blood T cell repertoires in COVID-19. Overall study context: Sources were T cells, B-cell-depleted T cells, or PBMCs; the material itself was cDNA or gDNA.

The method was immunoSEQ multiplex PCR; TCRdb's version includes in-frame clones alone and lacks a portion of them. The data show more than 250,000 clones, 87% seen once. This TCR came from a middle-aged man with active or convalescent COVID-19. The sequenced sample was peripheral blood.

Written as DNA, the CDR3 is TGTGCCAGCAGTTACGGGGAAACCGACAATGAGCAGTTCTTC. Protein sequence: CASSYGETDNEQFF. The chain recombines TRBV7-9 with TRBJ2-1, with D perhaps TRBD2 (5 bases). V was cut by 6 bases and J by 5 bases, with 14 bases left in between. The CDR3 is 14 residues long. Germline V gene data show CDR1 as SEHNR and CDR2 as FQNEAQ (reference sequence).